This T cell receptor beta chain was recovered during a study of blood T cell repertoires in COVID-19. The overall study: Collection of acute and convalescent COVID-19 samples took place in the United States, Italy and Spain. PBMCs, B-cell-depleted T cells, or T cells provided the cDNA or gDNA that made up the material.

Methods used by the authors: Nucleated cell number was recorded as an estimate derived from reference gene primer amplification. The table came from immunoSEQ multiplex PCR; TCRdb's copy has only in-frame clones and leaves some out. V and J calls plus clone size are reproduced from that table; the DNA served to infer D and trimming. The sample holds more than 350,000 clones, 89% seen once. V gave up 2 bases and J gave up 4 bases; unmatched junction bases: 8. This CDR3 comprises 15 residues. In germline, CDR1 is SGHRS, CDR2 YFSETQ. The receptor was isolated from a woman in her thirties with COVID-19, enrolled during active disease. This chain joins TRBV5-1 and TRBJ2-7; TRBD2 agrees at 8 bases. The specimen was peripheral blood. The CDR3 spells CASSFGYGGGYEQYF. The CDR3 DNA reads TGCGCCAGCAGCTTCGGATACGGCGGGGGGTACGAGCAGTACTTC.